The 14 T cell receptor beta chains listed next were all sequenced from one sample in a study of T cells in Graves' hyperthyroidism and ophthalmopathy. RNA transcripts provided the source from which TCR beta CDR3 regions were amplified. RT-PCR in the first round (using the HTBI primer set) targeted the TCR CDR3. Each CDR3 protein gets one entry after TCRdb re-called the multiplex PCR reads with MiXCR. The sample holds roughly 740,000 distinct CDR3 sequences, about 15% seen once. Source material: blood. These receptors were obtained from a young man with Graves' hyperthyroidism.

This clonotype was observed at least ten times. The genes are TRBV28 and TRBJ1-1; 9 bases line up with TRBD1. Germline V gives CDR1 MDHEN, CDR2 SYDVKM. The ends lost 4 bases at V and 1 base at J; junction bases unmatched: 7. The CDR3 has 16 amino acids. The CDR3 spells CASSSPSGQGNTEAFF. DNA for the CDR3: TGTGCCAGCAGTTCCCCCTCGGGACAGGGGAACACTGAAGCTTTCTTT. Complete variable domain (other parts from reference TRBV28 and TRBJ1-1): DVKVTQSSRYLVKRTGEKVFLECVQDMDHENMFWYRQDPGLGLRLIYFSYDVKMKEKGDIPEGYSVSREKKERFSLILESASTNQTSMYLCASSSPSGQGNTEAFFGQGTRLTVV.

This clonotype occurred many times. The gene calls are TRBV6-1 and TRBJ2-1; 7 nucleotides align to TRBD1. CDR1 and CDR2 from the germline V gene are MNHNS and SASEGT. With 7 bases clipped from V and 2 bases from J, the junction kept 5 bases outside the gene matches. The CDR3 has 14 residues. DNA for the CDR3: TGTGCCAGCAAACGACAGGGTACCTACAATGAGCAGTTCTTC. Encoded protein: CASKRQGTYNEQFF.

This clonotype was seen more than once but under ten times. The chain has TRBV5-1 and TRBJ2-1, with D perhaps matching TRBD2 (5 bases). The CDR3 contains 18 residues. Germline V gene sequence: CDR1 SGHRS, CDR2 YFSETQ. Trimming stripped 0 bases from V and 0 bases from J, with 16 bases between. DNA of the CDR3: TGCGCCAGCAGCTTGGCCAGCGGTTTCCACCCCTCCTACAATGAGCAGTTCTTC. Translated, it gives CASSLASGFHPSYNEQFF.

This clonotype was counted ten times or more. This chain joins TRBV20-1 and TRBJ2-5; 7 bases are a match to TRBD2. V was clipped by 1 base and J by 5 bases; unmatched bases: 4. Germline V lookup: CDR1 DFQATT, CDR2 SNEGSKA (reference sequence). This CDR3 has 13 residues. CDR3 residues: CSARAGEGETQYF. In DNA, the CDR3 is TGCAGTGCTAGAGCGGGGGAGGGGGAGACCCAGTACTTC.

Comments on this clonotype: A much larger clone lies a single base off, so this may be a read error. This chain uses TRBV3-1 with TRBJ2-7; D gene ambiguous. Matching the DNA end better, TRBJ2-1 makes the J call doubtful. The germline CDR1 and CDR2 sequences are LGHDT and YNNKEL (reference sequence). The CDR3 sequence is 13 residues long. As DNA, the CDR3 is TGTGCCAGCAGCCCGTCATCCCTCTACGAGCAGTTCTTC. Translated: CASSPSSLYEQFF.

The table lists this clonotype with many counts. The rearrangement uses TRBV18 and TRBJ2-1, with 7 bases identical to TRBD2. The V segment lost 2 bases and the J segment 6 bases; nucleotides outside the gene matches: 10. The CDR3 covers 16 residues. The germline V gene has CDR1 KGHSH and CDR2 LQKENI. The CDR3 sequence: CASSPLAGEVTNEQFF. CDR3 DNA: TGTGCCAGCTCACCATTGGCGGGAGAGGTTACCAATGAGCAGTTCTTC.

This sequence joins TRBV13 and TRBJ2-1; TRBD2 matches 11 bases. CDR1 and CDR2 from the germline V gene are PRHDT and FYEKMQ (reference sequence). The length of the CDR3 is 15 residues. After removal of 4 bases from V and 7 bases from J, the junction contained 6 bases not matched to a gene. CDR3 coding DNA: TGTGCCAGCAGCTCCACACTAGCGGGAGATAATGAGCAGTTCTTC. It encodes CASSSTLAGDNEQFF.

This clonotype was detected many times. This sequence joins TRBV28 and TRBJ1-5, with a tentative D call TRBD1 (6 bases). CDR3 length equals 14 residues. The V end lost 6 bases, the J end lost 3 bases, and 12 bases lay between the germline ends. The germline V gene has CDR1 MDHEN and CDR2 SYDVKM. The CDR3 sequence is CASSWTDHNQPQHF. The DNA for the CDR3 is TGTGCCAGCAGCTGGACAGACCACAATCAGCCCCAGCATTTT.

This clonotype was counted between two and nine times. The chain employs TRBV15 and TRBJ2-1; 12 bases map to TRBD2. Unmatched junction bases numbered 3, after V lost 3 bases and J lost 3 bases. The CDR3 has 16 amino acids. The germline gives CDR1 LNHNV, CDR2 YYDKDF (reference sequence). CDR3 region: CATSRTSGSIYNEQFF. Written as DNA, the CDR3 is TGTGCCACCAGCAGGACTAGCGGGAGCATCTACAATGAGCAGTTCTTC.

CDR3 region: CASSYDSPDGYTF. CDR3 DNA sequence: TGTGCCAGCAGCTATGACAGTCCCGATGGCTACACCTTC. The rearrangement links TRBV5-4 to TRBJ1-2; TRBD1 might be the D (5 bases). V lost 3 bases, J lost 6 bases, and 12 bases lay in between. The V gene's germline CDR1 is SGHNT and CDR2 YYREEE (reference sequence). The CDR3 is made up of 13 amino acids.

CDR3 amino acids: CASQTGISYEQYF. The CDR3 DNA reads as TGTGCCAGCCAGACAGGGATCTCCTACGAGCAGTACTTC. This chain connects TRBV28 to TRBJ2-7, with 7 nucleotides matching TRBD1. The junction had 4 bases not matched to a gene; V was cut back by 8 bases and J by 0 bases. This CDR3 has 13 amino acids. From germline, CDR1 is MDHEN and CDR2 SYDVKM. The variable domain in full, with the rest retrieved from reference TRBV28 and TRBJ2-7, is DVKVTQSSRYLVKRTGEKVFLECVQDMDHENMFWYRQDPGLGLRLIYFSYDVKMKEKGDIPEGYSVSREKKERFSLILESASTNQTSMYLCASQTGISYEQYFGPGTRLTVT.

This chain joins TRBV4-1 and TRBJ1-5, with TRBD1 matching 7 bases. The CDR3 is 15 amino acids. Germline-derived CDR1 and CDR2 are MGHRA and YSYEKL. The V and J ends lost 3 bases and 7 bases, in that order; junction bases with no gene match: 9. The CDR3 region has the DNA TGCGCCAGCAGCCAGGCCACAGGGGATGAACAGCCCCAGCATTTT. It is translated as CASSQATGDEQPQHF.

The count of this clonotype is one. The chain couples TRBV7-9 to TRBJ2-1; D is perhaps TRBD1 (6 bases). Trimming took 2 bases from V and 4 from J, leaving 12 bases between them. CDR3 length: 15 residues. Germline V gene data show CDR1 as SEHNR and CDR2 as FQNEAQ (reference sequence). The CDR3 reads CASSLFQGTYNEQFF. In nucleotides, the CDR3 is TGTGCCAGCAGCTTATTCCAGGGGACATACAATGAGCAGTTCTTC.

CDR3 sequence (DNA): TGTGCCACCAGTGATTGGGAGGGGAACACCGGGGAGCTGTTTTTT. Translated: CATSDWEGNTGELFF. The V gene is TRBV24-1, the J gene TRBJ2-2, with 7 bases fitting TRBD2. CDR3 length equals 15 residues. CDR1 and CDR2 (germline): KGHDR, SFDVKD. Losses at the gene ends were 2 bases for V and 1 base for J; bases not matched to a gene: 0.